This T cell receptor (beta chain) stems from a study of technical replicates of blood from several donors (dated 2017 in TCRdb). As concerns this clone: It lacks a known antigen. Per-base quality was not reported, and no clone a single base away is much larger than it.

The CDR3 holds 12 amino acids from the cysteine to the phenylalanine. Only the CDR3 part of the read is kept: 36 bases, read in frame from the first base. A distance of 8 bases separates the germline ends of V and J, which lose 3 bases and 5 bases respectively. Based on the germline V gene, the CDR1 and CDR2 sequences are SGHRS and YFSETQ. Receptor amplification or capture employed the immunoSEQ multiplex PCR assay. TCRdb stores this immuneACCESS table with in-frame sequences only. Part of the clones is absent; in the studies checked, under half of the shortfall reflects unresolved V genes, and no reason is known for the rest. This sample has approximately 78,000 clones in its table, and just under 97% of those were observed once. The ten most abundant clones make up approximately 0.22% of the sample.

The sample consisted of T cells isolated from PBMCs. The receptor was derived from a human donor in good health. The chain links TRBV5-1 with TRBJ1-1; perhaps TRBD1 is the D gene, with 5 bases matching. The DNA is TGCGCCAGCAGCTGGGGGGGTACTGAAGCTTTCTTT. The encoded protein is CASSWGGTEAFF.